This is a list of T cell receptor beta chains from one sample in a study of blood T cell repertoires in COVID-19. Data came from immunoSEQ multiplex PCR; TCRdb stores just in-frame clones and leaves some out. The sample contains roughly 200,000 clones, 75% to 90% of which appear only once. Source material: PBMCs or T cells enriched from blood (not recorded which). Source of these receptors: a man in his forties who had recovered from COVID-19. The conserved cysteine and the conserved F or W are not part of the CDR3 here.

j_call v_call cdr3_aa
TRBJ2-1 TRBV6-5 ASSLTSTSGLEQF
TRBJ2-6 TRBV5-6 ASSLVGGAGANVLT
TRBJ1-5 TRBV2 ASSTEGSNQPQH
TRBJ1-1 TRBV14 ASSQATGLGAF
TRBJ2-7 TRBV5-5 ASSFLSGTEAYEQY
TRBJ1-1 TRBV28 ASSLVQKNTEAF
TRBJ2-7 TRBV19 ASSITSASEQY
TRBJ2-7 TRBV21-1 ASSKEETGASISGRVCREQY
TRBJ2-5 TRBV29-1 SANGLAGETQY
TRBJ2-7 TRBV29-1 SVAGLAGDIYEQY
TRBJ2-7 TRBV7-2 ASSLGRLAGVYEQY
TRBJ2-5 TRBV19 ASSMSAGNTRETQY
TRBJ2-2 TRBV3-1/TRBV3-2 ASSQGWGASNTGELF
TRBJ1-1 TRBV5-6 ASSFEGEVNTEAF
TRBJ2-7 TRBV28 AIQRAASRYEQY
TRBJ2-7 TRBV3-1/TRBV3-2 ASSQGGGPYEQY
TRBJ2-7 TRBV19 ASSQTGGDEQY
TRBJ1-2 TRBV3-1/TRBV3-2 ASSDRVGYGYT
TRBJ2-1 TRBV6-6 ASRAGTGGNEQF
TRBJ1-5 TRBV18 ASSLTGESNKPQH
TRBJ2-3 TRBV7-3 ASSHYLVDTQY
TRBJ2-7 TRBV11-3 ASSAHRDEQY
TRBJ2-1 TRBV3-1/TRBV3-2 ASSPEVSSGRGDEQF
TRBJ2-1 TRBV24-1 ASSRGARNEQF
TRBJ2-7 TRBV6-1 ASSEVLTGGYEQY
TRBJ1-5 TRBV6-1 ASSESSNQPQH